The 3 T cell receptor beta chains in this list originate from one sample, sequenced in a study of blood T cell repertoires in COVID-19. TCRdb's copy holds only in-frame clones and misses some; the assay was immunoSEQ multiplex PCR. The sample records roughly 500,000 clones, approximately 89% being singletons. Sequenced: peripheral blood. The receptors stem from a young man with COVID-19, enrolled during active disease.

The chain joins TRBV30 to TRBJ2-1, with TRBD1 matching 9 bases. Trimming cost V 4 bases and J 7 bases; bases outside gene matches: 8. The CDR3 has 14 amino acids. From germline, CDR1 is GTSNPN and CDR2 SVGIG (reference sequence). The CDR3 loop is CAWTSGQGLNEQFF. CDR3 in DNA: TGTGCCTGGACTAGCGGACAGGGGTTGAATGAGCAGTTCTTC.

The CDR3, as DNA: TGTGCCAGCAGCCAGACAGGGGGAGGCTACACCTTC. Translated, it gives CASSQTGGGYTF. The chain recombines TRBV3-1 (or the pseudogene TRBV3-2) with TRBJ1-2; 9 positions match TRBD1. CDR3 length equals 12 residues. V shed 3 bases, J shed 8 bases, and the junction held 1 base outside the gene matches. Germline lookup yields CDR1 LGHDT and CDR2 YNNKEL (reference sequence).

J is TRBJ2-3 and V is TRBV5-1; 14 positions match TRBD2. J gave up 6 bases and V 1 base, and 10 bases lay outside the gene matches. Germline values: CDR1 SGHRS, CDR2 YFSETQ. This CDR3 comprises 18 residues. The CDR3 protein is CASSLWGLAGEGGDTQYF. CDR3 sequence (DNA): TGCGCCAGCAGCTTGTGGGGACTAGCGGGAGAGGGTGGCGATACGCAGTATTTT.